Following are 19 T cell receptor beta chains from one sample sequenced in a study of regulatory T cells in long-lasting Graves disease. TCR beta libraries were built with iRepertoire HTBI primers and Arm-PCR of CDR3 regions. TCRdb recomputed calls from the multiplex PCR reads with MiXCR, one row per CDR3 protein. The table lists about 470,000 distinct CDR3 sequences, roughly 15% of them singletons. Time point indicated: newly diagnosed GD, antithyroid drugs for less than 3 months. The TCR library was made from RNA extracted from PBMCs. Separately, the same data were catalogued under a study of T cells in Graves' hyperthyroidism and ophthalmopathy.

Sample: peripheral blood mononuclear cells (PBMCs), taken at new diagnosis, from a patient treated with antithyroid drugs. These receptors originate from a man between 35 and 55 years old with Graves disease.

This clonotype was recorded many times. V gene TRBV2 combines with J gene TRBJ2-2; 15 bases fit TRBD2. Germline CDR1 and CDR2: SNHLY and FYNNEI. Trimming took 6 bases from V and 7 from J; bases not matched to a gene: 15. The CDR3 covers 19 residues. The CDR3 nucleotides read TGTGCCAGCAGAGGGACTAGCGGGAGGATGGGCACAGGTGTCGGGGAGCTGTTTTTT. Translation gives CASRGTSGRMGTGVGELFF.

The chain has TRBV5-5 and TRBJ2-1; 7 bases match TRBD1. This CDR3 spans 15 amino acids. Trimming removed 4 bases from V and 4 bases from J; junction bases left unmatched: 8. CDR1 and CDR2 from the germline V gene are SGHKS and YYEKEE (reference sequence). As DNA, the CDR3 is TGTGCCAGCAGCGTTACCGGGACAGAGTACAATGAGCAGTTCTTC. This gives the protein CASSVTGTEYNEQFF.

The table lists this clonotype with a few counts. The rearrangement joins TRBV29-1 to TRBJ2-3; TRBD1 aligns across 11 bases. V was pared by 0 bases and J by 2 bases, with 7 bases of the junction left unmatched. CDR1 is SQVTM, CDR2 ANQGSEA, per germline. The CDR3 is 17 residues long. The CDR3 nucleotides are TGCAGCGTTGAAGATCGTCGGACAGGGGGCTTCACAGATACGCAGTATTTT. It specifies CSVEDRRTGGFTDTQYF.

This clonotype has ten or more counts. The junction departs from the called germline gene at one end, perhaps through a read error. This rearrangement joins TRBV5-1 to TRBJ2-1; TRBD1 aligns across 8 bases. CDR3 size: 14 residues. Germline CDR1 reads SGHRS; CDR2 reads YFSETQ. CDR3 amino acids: CARSPGQVYNEQFF. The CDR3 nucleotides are TGCGCCCGCAGCCCGGGACAGGTCTACAATGAGCAGTTCTTC.

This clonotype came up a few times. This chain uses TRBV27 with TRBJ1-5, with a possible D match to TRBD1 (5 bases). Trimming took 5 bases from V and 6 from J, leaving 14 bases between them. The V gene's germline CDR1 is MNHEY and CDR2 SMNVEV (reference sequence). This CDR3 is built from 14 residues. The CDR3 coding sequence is TGTGCCAGCAGTCCCAACCTGGGGGTTCAGCCCCAGCATTTT. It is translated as CASSPNLGVQPQHF.

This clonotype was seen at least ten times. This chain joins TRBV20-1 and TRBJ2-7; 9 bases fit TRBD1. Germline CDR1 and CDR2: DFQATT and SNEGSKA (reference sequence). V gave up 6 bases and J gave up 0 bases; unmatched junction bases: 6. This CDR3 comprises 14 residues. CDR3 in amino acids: CSAGRTGDSYEQYF. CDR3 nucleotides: TGCAGTGCAGGAAGGACAGGGGACTCCTACGAGCAGTACTTC.

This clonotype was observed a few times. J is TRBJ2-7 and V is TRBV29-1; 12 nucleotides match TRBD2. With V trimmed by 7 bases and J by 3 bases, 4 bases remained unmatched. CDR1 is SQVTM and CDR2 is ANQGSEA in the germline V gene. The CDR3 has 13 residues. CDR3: CSAGLAGNYEQYF. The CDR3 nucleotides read TGCAGCGCCGGACTAGCGGGGAACTACGAGCAGTACTTC.

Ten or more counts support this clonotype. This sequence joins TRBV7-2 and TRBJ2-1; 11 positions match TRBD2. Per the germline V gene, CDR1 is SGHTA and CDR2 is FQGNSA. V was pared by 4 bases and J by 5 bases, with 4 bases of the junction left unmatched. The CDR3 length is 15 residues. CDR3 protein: CASSSTSGTHNEQFF. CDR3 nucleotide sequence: TGTGCCAGCAGCTCGACTAGCGGGACCCACAATGAGCAGTTCTTC.

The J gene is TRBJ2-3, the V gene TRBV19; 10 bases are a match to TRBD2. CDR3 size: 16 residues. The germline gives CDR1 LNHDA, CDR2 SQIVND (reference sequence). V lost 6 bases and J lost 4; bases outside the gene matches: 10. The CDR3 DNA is TGTGCCAGTAGCACATCTAGCGGGAGACCCCCAGATACGCAGTATTTT. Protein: CASSTSSGRPPDTQYF.

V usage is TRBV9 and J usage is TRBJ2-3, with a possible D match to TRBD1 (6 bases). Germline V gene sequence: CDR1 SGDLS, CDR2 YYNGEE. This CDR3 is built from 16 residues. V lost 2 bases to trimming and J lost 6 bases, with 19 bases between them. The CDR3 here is CASSVNEQGTYDTQYF. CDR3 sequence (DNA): TGTGCCAGCAGCGTTAACGAACAGGGTACCTACGATACGCAGTATTTT.

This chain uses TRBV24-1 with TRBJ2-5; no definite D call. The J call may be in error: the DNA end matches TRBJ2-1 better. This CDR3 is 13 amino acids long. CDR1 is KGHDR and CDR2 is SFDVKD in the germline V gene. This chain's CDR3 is CATRAQNNNEQFF. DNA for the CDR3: TGTGCCACCAGGGCTCAGAACAACAATGAGCAGTTCTTC.

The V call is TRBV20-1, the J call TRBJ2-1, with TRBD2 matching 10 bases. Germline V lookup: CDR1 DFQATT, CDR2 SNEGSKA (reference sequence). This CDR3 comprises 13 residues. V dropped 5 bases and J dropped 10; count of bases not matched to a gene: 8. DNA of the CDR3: TGCAGTGCTGCAAGCGGGAGGGCCCCGGAGCAGTTCTTC. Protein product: CSAASGRAPEQFF.

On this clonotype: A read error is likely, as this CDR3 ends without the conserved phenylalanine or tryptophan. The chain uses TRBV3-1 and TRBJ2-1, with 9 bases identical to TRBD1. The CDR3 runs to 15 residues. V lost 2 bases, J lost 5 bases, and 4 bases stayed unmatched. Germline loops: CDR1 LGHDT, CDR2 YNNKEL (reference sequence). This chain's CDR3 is CASSQSQGANNEQFV. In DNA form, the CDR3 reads TGTGCCAGCAGCCAATCACAGGGGGCAAACAATGAGCAGTTCGTC.

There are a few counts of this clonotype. The CDR3 bases are TGTGCCAGCAGCTCGGACAGGGGGCACACCGGGGAGCTGTTTTTT. Translation gives CASSSDRGHTGELFF. V gene TRBV7-9 combines with J gene TRBJ2-2, with 11 bases that match TRBD1. Germline V lookup: CDR1 SEHNR, CDR2 FQNEAQ (reference sequence). The CDR3 contains 15 residues. J was trimmed by 3 bases and V by 4 bases; bases with no gene match: 1.

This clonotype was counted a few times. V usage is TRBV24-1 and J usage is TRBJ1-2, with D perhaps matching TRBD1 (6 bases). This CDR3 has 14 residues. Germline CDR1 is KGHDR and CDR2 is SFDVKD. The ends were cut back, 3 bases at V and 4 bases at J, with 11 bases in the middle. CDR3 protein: CATSDPRGIYGYTF. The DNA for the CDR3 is TGTGCCACCAGTGATCCCAGGGGAATCTATGGCTACACCTTC.

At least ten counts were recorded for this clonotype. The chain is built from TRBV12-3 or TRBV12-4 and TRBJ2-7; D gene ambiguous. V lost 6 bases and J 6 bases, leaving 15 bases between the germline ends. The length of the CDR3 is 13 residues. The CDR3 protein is CASSLLTRFEQYF. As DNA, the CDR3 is TGTGCCAGCAGCCTTCTAACGCGGTTCGAGCAGTACTTC.

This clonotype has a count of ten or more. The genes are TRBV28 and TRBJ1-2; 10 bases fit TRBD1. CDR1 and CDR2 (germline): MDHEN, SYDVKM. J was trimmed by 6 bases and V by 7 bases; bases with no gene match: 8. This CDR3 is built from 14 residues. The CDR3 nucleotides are TGTGCCAGCATCCAGCCTGGACAGGGGGATGGCTACACCTTC. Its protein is CASIQPGQGDGYTF.

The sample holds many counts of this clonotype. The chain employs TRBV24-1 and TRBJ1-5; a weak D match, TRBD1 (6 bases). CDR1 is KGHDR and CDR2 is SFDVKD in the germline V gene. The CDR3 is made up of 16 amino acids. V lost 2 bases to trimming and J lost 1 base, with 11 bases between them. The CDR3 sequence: CATSDSQGHSNQPQHF. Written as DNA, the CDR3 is TGTGCCACCAGTGATTCTCAGGGGCACAGCAATCAGCCCCAGCATTTT.

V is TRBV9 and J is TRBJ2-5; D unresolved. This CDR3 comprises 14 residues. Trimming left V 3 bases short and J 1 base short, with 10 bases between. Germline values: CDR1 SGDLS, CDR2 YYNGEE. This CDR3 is CASSEYSLQETQYF. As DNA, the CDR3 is TGTGCCAGCAGCGAATACAGCCTCCAAGAGACCCAGTACTTC.